These T cell receptor beta chains were read from a single sample in a study of cytomegalovirus exposure and HLA in healthy donors. Some clones are missing from TCRdb's copy, which holds only in-frame ones; the method was immunoSEQ multiplex PCR. The sample lists about 130,000 clones, about 75% occurring once. Sequencing used PBMCs. The receptor source for this set is a man aged 25 to 45 in good health and CMV-seronegative. Each CDR3 is given with its conserved first and last residue. A D gene is named only where the DNA matches it firmly. Not all rows give a size; the values are once, few, many and, for expanded clones, a class.

len,d_gene,v_gene,j_gene,abundance,CDR3nt,CDR3aa
13,TRBD1,TRBV18,TRBJ1-2,few,TGTGCCAGCTCACCGGGGACAGCTTATGGCTACACCTTC,CASSPGTAYGYTF
16,.,TRBV6-5,TRBJ1-6,once,TGTGCCAGCAGTTACTCGGGAGCGAGGTCTAATTCACCCCTCCACTTT,CASSYSGARSNSPLHF
15,.,TRBV2,TRBJ2-1,.,TGTGCCAGCAGTATGGACAGTGGCTCCTACAATGAGCAGTTCTTC,CASSMDSGSYNEQFF
16,TRBD1,TRBV27,TRBJ2-6,.,TGTGCCAGCAGTTCAACAGGGGGTCCTGGGGCCAACGTCCTGACTTTC,CASSSTGGPGANVLTF
11,.,TRBV7-9,TRBJ2-5,.,TGTGCCAGCAGCTTCGGGGAGACCCAGTACTTC,CASSFGETQYF
16,TRBD2,TRBV28,TRBJ2-5,.,TGTGCCAGCAGTTTATTAAGCGGGAGGGCCGGGGAGACCCAGTACTTC,CASSLLSGRAGETQYF
17,TRBD1,TRBV19,TRBJ2-4,.,TGTGCCAGTAGTACGACAGGGGGGGGTAGGGCCAAAAACATTCAGTACTTC,CASSTTGGGRAKNIQYF
14,.,TRBV5-1,TRBJ1-1,.,TGCGCCAGCAGCTTGGAGTTCGGGAACACTGAAGCTTTCTTT,CASSLEFGNTEAFF
16,.,TRBV2,TRBJ2-2,.,TGTGCCAGCAGTGCCATGGGCAGGGCTAACACCGGGGAGCTGTTTTTT,CASSAMGRANTGELFF
14,TRBD2,TRBV15,TRBJ2-7,few,TGTGCCACCAGCAGAGGGACTAGCGGGCCGGAGCAGTACTTC,CATSRGTSGPEQYF
17,TRBD1,TRBV18,TRBJ2-5,.,TGTGCCAGCTCACCTACTCTCGGGACAGGGGGAACGGAGACCCAGTACTTC,CASSPTLGTGGTETQYF
15,.,TRBV6-1,TRBJ1-4,.,TGTGCCAGCAGTGGTGCAAGGGGGGGAAATGAAAAACTGTTTTTT,CASSGARGGNEKLFF
14,.,TRBV5-4,TRBJ2-1,.,TGTGCCAGCAGCTTCGACAGGTCCAACAGGGAGCAGTTCTTC,CASSFDRSNREQFF
15,TRBD1,TRBV28,TRBJ1-3,once,TGTGCCAGCAGTTCTGGACAGGTCTCTGGAAACACCATATATTTT,CASSSGQVSGNTIYF
14,.,TRBV30,TRBJ2-7,.,TGTGCCTGGAGAGCCGGGACCTCCAGGGGCGAGCAGTACTTC,CAWRAGTSRGEQYF
12,.,TRBV29-1,TRBJ2-5,.,TGCAGCGTTGAGCGCGGGGAAGAGACCCAGTACTTC,CSVERGEETQYF
13,.,TRBV5-6,TRBJ2-1,.,TGTGCCAGCAGCGGTGGAGAGTACAATGAGCAGTTCTTC,CASSGGEYNEQFF
17,.,TRBV18,TRBJ1-4,.,TGTGCCAGCTCACCACCCGTCAGTAGCGGGGCGGGTGAAAAACTGTTTTTT,CASSPPVSSGAGEKLFF
15,.,TRBV15,TRBJ2-3,.,TGTGCCACCAGCAGAGTCGGCGGGACCACAGATACGCAGTATTTT,CATSRVGGTTDTQYF
17,TRBD1,TRBV5-1,TRBJ2-2,.,TGCGCCAGCAGCGGGAAAGGGGGACAGTTGAATACCGGGGAGCTGTTTTTT,CASSGKGGQLNTGELFF
14,.,TRBV30,TRBJ1-4,once,TGTGCCTGGAGTGTGGAACAGCTTAATGAAAAACTGTTTTTT,CAWSVEQLNEKLFF
14,.,TRBV28,TRBJ1-2,.,TGTGCCAGCAGTGCGCAGGGGACCTACTATGGCTACACCTTC,CASSAQGTYYGYTF
14,.,TRBV7-9,TRBJ2-5,.,TGTGCCAGCAGCTTCTGGGCCGTACAAGAGACCCAGTACTTC,CASSFWAVQETQYF
13,.,TRBV7-2,TRBJ1-5,.,TGTGCCAGCAGCTTAACTCGCAATCAGCCCCAGCATTTT,CASSLTRNQPQHF
15,TRBD1,TRBV7-2,TRBJ1-2,.,TGTGCCAGCAGCTTGGACAGGTCGTCAAACTATGGCTACACCTTC,CASSLDRSSNYGYTF
15,.,TRBV27,TRBJ1-1,.,TGTGCCAGCAGTTTGGGAAGGGGCTGGGGCACTGAAGCTTTCTTT,CASSLGRGWGTEAFF
12,.,TRBV7-9,TRBJ2-7,.,TGTGCCAGCAGCCCCGGACTGGGCGAGCAGTACTTC,CASSPGLGEQYF
14,.,TRBV7-9,TRBJ1-5,.,TGTGCCAGCAGCTCAGACAGATTCAATCAGCCCCAGCATTTT,CASSSDRFNQPQHF
13,TRBD1,TRBV28,TRBJ1-2,.,TGTGCCAGCAGTTTCGAGGGGGCGCGAGGCTACACCTTC,CASSFEGARGYTF
13,.,TRBV28,TRBJ1-4,.,TGTGCCAGCAATAGATCCCCTAATGAAAAACTGTTTTTT,CASNRSPNEKLFF
13,.,TRBV18,TRBJ1-5,.,TGTGCCAGCTCACCCGGGATGAATGAGCCCCAGCATTTT,CASSPGMNEPQHF
11,.,TRBV28,TRBJ1-6,.,TGTGCCAGCAGTTTCTCAGGGTTGGTCCACTTT,CASSFSGLVHF
15,.,TRBV10-1,TRBJ2-2,once,TGCGCCAGCAGTGATTCGAGTGGGAACACCGGGGAGCTGTTTTTT,CASSDSSGNTGELFF
15,TRBD1,TRBV28,TRBJ1-4,.,TGTGCCACCACCCCCTTGGACAGGCCGAATGAAAAACTGTTTTTT,CATTPLDRPNEKLFF
16,.,TRBV7-9,TRBJ2-1,.,TGTGCCAGCAGCTTAAGGGACACCTCCTCCTACAATGAGCAGTTCTTC,CASSLRDTSSYNEQFF
19,.,TRBV10-2,TRBJ2-1,.,TGCGCCAGCTCCGATCTCTCTCCAAACGGGATAGAGTTCGTGGTTGAGCAGTTCTTC,CASSDLSPNGIEFVVEQFF
19,TRBD2,TRBV27,TRBJ2-4,.,TGTGCCAGCAGTGTTAGCGGGAGGGCCTGGGGAGGGGCCAAAAACATTCAGTACTTC,CASSVSGRAWGGAKNIQYF
12,.,TRBV7-3,TRBJ1-1,.,TGTGCCAGCAGCCTCCTCCGAGGGGAAGCTTTCTTT,CASSLLRGEAFF
13,.,TRBV7-2,TRBJ1-6,.,TGTGCCAGCAGCTTAGCCCCCTCTTCACCCCTCCACTTT,CASSLAPSSPLHF
15,.,TRBV5-1,TRBJ2-5,.,TGCGCCAGCAGCTTGGAACCCCAGCTAGAAGAGACCCAGTACTTC,CASSLEPQLEETQYF
16,.,TRBV5-1,TRBJ1-2,.,TGCGCCAGCAGCATACTTCTCGACAGGTCTAACTATGGCTACACCTTC,CASSILLDRSNYGYTF
14,.,TRBV5-6,TRBJ1-6,.,TGTGCCAGCAGCCGCGACGGGATGGATTCACCCCTCCACTTT,CASSRDGMDSPLHF
15,.,TRBV27,TRBJ2-3,.,TGTGCCAGCAAAGTTTTCGGACAGAGCACAGATACGCAGTATTTT,CASKVFGQSTDTQYF
13,.,TRBV29-1,TRBJ2-3,.,TGCAGCGTTGAATTAGCGCGCTCAGATACGCAGTATTTT,CSVELARSDTQYF
15,.,TRBV5-1,TRBJ2-7,once,TGCGCCAGCAGCTGGGGTTCCGGGAACTCCTACGAGCAGTACTTC,CASSWGSGNSYEQYF